The entry below gives a single TCR beta chain sequence along with its context. What it binds is unknown. The data derive from a study of PD-L1 blockade in urothelial cancer. Study-level information: Every 3 weeks, patients received intravenous atezolizumab 1,200 mg, beginning 2014. Before enrollment, 0 to 3 chemotherapy regimens had been given to patients. When blood samples were assessed, the median T cell count was 141,255.

Profiled with immunoSEQ multiplex PCR; TCRdb holds only in-frame clones, not every one. The table includes 46,000 or so clones, roughly nine tenths detected once. Germline V gene lookup returns CDR1 SGHTA and CDR2 FQGNSA. This CDR3 is built from 12 residues. Trimming took 5 bases from V and 7 from J, leaving 9 bases between them. Points from the study as a whole: Having blood TCR clonality under the median before treatment predicted better survival.

Sequenced here: PBMCs, sampled around atezolizumab (anti-PD-L1) treatment. The TCR was taken from a man aged 60 to 75 with urothelial cancer. V usage is TRBV7-2 and J usage is TRBJ2-1, with unresolved D. CDR3: CASSQERNEQFF. The CDR3 region has the DNA TGTGCCAGCAGCCAGGAACGGAATGAGCAGTTCTTC.